This T cell receptor beta chain appears in the sequencing data of a study of blood T cell repertoires in COVID-19. Study-level information: PBMCs, B-cell-depleted T cells, or T cells provided the cDNA or gDNA that made up the material.

Cohorts were determined from participant-reported clinical history. Authors' analysis steps: Nucleated cell number was recorded as an estimate derived from reference gene primer amplification. Libraries were prepared by immunoSEQ multiplex PCR; TCRdb keeps only in-frame clonotypes and omits some of them. The V and J calls and the clone size are those of that table, but D and trimming were determined from the DNA. The table lists around 150,000 clones, over 75% of them singletons. The CDR3 sequence is 11 residues long. The V gene's germline CDR1 is SQVTM and CDR2 ANQGSEA. Trimming left V 8 bases short and J 4 bases short, with 11 bases between.

V usage is TRBV29-1 and J usage is TRBJ1-1, with D hard to call. The TCR originated in a woman between 45 and 65 years old who had recovered from COVID-19. Sequenced sample: PBMCs or T cells enriched from blood (not recorded which). Here the CDR3 DNA reads TGCAGCCCCGCGGGCGTCACTGAAGCTTTCTTT. Translating gives CSPAGVTEAFF.